This entry lists 32 T cell receptor beta chains sequenced from one sample in a study of OX40 agonist ivuxolimab in advanced cancers. Sequencing used immunoSEQ multiplex PCR; TCRdb keeps in-frame clones, though not all of them. This sample has 90,000 or so clones, with about 91% found just once. Sequenced here: CD4+ or CD8+ T cells sorted from blood, sampled in a trial of the OX40 agonist ivuxolimab. The receptors were sampled from an adult with an advanced solid tumor such as melanoma, head and neck, liver or kidney cancer.

The chain links TRBV28 to TRBJ1-3; the D gene is possibly TRBD1 (6 bases). Germline V lookup: CDR1 MDHEN, CDR2 SYDVKM. V was clipped by 3 bases and J by 8 bases, with 14 bases between them. The CDR3 is 14 residues long. The CDR3 sequence: CASSFRRGRDTIYF. The CDR3 bases are TGTGCCAGCAGTTTCCGCAGGGGCCGGGACACCATATATTTT.

The chain joins TRBV4-1 to TRBJ1-5, with a weak D call TRBD1 (5 bases). The CDR3 covers 18 residues. The germline gives CDR1 MGHRA, CDR2 YSYEKL. Trimming removed 0 bases from V and 4 bases from J, with 19 bases in between. The CDR3 DNA is TGCGCCAGCAGCCAAGAAGCCGCCGGCAGGGCTGGGAATCAGCCCCAGCATTTT. This codes for CASSQEAAGRAGNQPQHF.

In DNA form, the CDR3 reads TGTGCCAGTAGTGCGACAGGGGGCATGGAGCCCCAGCATTTT. Amino acids: CASSATGGMEPQHF. The chain joins TRBV19 to TRBJ1-5, with 10 bases identical to TRBD1. The CDR3 is 14 residues long. V shed 5 bases and J 8 bases; nucleotides not matched to a gene: 6. CDR1 and CDR2 (germline): LNHDA, SQIVND (reference sequence).

The chain uses TRBV4-3 and TRBJ1-2; 8 nucleotides match TRBD1. The CDR3 contains 17 residues. In germline, CDR1 is LGHNA, CDR2 YSLEER. V gave up 2 bases and J gave up 7 bases; unmatched junction bases: 15. The CDR3 loop reads CASSQTLLVAGGSGYTF. Here the CDR3 DNA reads TGCGCCAGCAGCCAAACCCTTCTTGTGGCAGGGGGCTCTGGCTACACCTTC.

The chain uses TRBV30 and TRBJ1-3, with 9 bases that match TRBD1. V shed 1 base, J shed 0 bases, and the junction held 7 bases outside the gene matches. The CDR3 consists of 17 residues. Germline assignment: CDR1 GTSNPN and CDR2 SVGIG (reference sequence). The DNA for the CDR3 is TGTGCCTGGAGTGCGTGGGACAGGGCCTTCTCTGGAAACACCATATATTTT. It is translated as CAWSAWDRAFSGNTIYF. Drawing the rest from reference TRBV30 and TRBJ1-3, the complete variable domain is SQTIHQWPATLVQPVGSPLSLECTVEGTSNPNLYWYRQAAGRGLQLLFYSVGIGQISSEVPQNLSASRPQDRQFILSSKKLLLSDSGFYLCAWSAWDRAFSGNTIYFGEGSWLTVV.

The rearrangement uses TRBV5-1 and TRBJ2-2; 12 bases line up with TRBD2. Germline CDR1 is SGHRS and CDR2 is YFSETQ. This CDR3 spans 19 amino acids. V trimming: 5 bases; J trimming: 0 bases; junction bases outside the gene matches: 11. The CDR3 region is CASRDGLAGGPTNTGELFF. The CDR3 nucleotides read TGCGCCAGCAGGGATGGGCTAGCGGGAGGGCCGACGAACACCGGGGAGCTGTTTTTT. Full variable domain (rest looked up from reference TRBV5-1 and TRBJ2-2): KAGVTQTPRYLIKTRGQQVTLSCSPISGHRSVSWYQQTPGQGLQFLFEYFSETQRNKGNFPGRFSGRQFSNSRSEMNVSTLELGDSALYLCASRDGLAGGPTNTGELFFGEGSRLTVL.

The chain employs TRBV7-2 and TRBJ1-4; the match to TRBD1 covers 10 bases. The CDR3 length is 15 residues. The germline V gene has CDR1 SGHTA and CDR2 FQGNSA. J was trimmed by 7 bases and V by 5 bases; bases with no gene match: 7. For the CDR3, the DNA is TGTGCCAGCAGCAGTAGGACAGGGGGGTCTGAAAAACTGTTTTTT. It yields the protein CASSSRTGGSEKLFF.

The CDR3 loop is CASSLGEVGGYTF. The CDR3 DNA reads TGTGCCAGCAGCTTGGGGGAGGTAGGAGGCTACACCTTC. The gene calls are TRBV5-4 and TRBJ1-2; D uncertain. Germline V gene lookup returns CDR1 SGHNT and CDR2 YYREEE (reference sequence). Trimming cost V 0 bases and J 8 bases, with 11 bases left between them. The CDR3 totals 13 residues.

V usage is TRBV30 and J usage is TRBJ1-5, with 7 nucleotides matching TRBD1. Trimming at V came to 1 base and at J to 6 bases, leaving 3 bases not matched to a gene. This CDR3 has 13 residues. From germline, CDR1 is GTSNPN and CDR2 SVGIG (reference sequence). The CDR3 DNA follows: TGTGCCTGGAGTGGGCAGGGGGGTCAGCCCCAGCATTTT. Translation gives CAWSGQGGQPQHF.

The gene calls are TRBV10-3 and TRBJ1-1; TRBD1 might be the D (5 bases). This CDR3 has 14 residues. Trimming removed 2 bases at V and 1 base at J, with 8 bases between. Germline CDR1 and CDR2: ENHRY and SYGVKD. CDR3 DNA sequence: TGTGCCATCAGTGAGCACAGGCAGAACACTGAAGCTTTCTTT. Translation: CAISEHRQNTEAFF.

The chain joins TRBV19 to TRBJ1-4; no reliable D call. Germline assignment: CDR1 LNHDA and CDR2 SQIVND (reference sequence). The V gene lost 7 bases and the J gene lost 0 bases, with 12 bases spanning the gap. The length of the CDR3 is 15 residues. CDR3 sequence reads: CASTRGTATNEKLFF. The CDR3 nucleotides are TGTGCCAGTACCAGAGGAACGGCAACTAATGAAAAACTGTTTTTT.

The DNA for the CDR3 is TGTGCCAGCAGCCCTTCGGGACTTACCACAGATACGCAGTATTTT. As protein: CASSPSGLTTDTQYF. The rearrangement uses TRBV6-4 and TRBJ2-3; possible D gene TRBD2, 6 bases. The CDR3 length is 15 residues. CDR1 MRHNA and CDR2 SNTAGT come from the germline V gene. Between the trimmed V and J ends, which lost 6 bases and 2 bases, there was a span of 15 bases.

The chain carries TRBV9 and TRBJ1-1; TRBD1 matches 7 bases. The J segment lost 0 bases and the V segment lost 4 bases, leaving 6 bases of the junction unmatched. The CDR3 extends over 15 amino acids. The germline gives CDR1 SGDLS, CDR2 YYNGEE. The CDR3 DNA sequence: TGTGCCAGCAGCCCTACCGGGACAGTGAACACTGAAGCTTTCTTT. The encoded protein is CASSPTGTVNTEAFF. The variable domain in full, with the rest retrieved from reference TRBV9 and TRBJ1-1, is DSGVTQTPKHLITATGQRVTLRCSPRSGDLSVYWYQQSLDQGLQFLIQYYNGEERAKGNILERFSAQQFPDLHSELNLSSLELGDSALYFCASSPTGTVNTEAFFGQGTRLTVV.

The CDR3, as DNA: TGTGCCAGCAGTGAAAGGTCACTAGCTTTCCACAATGAGCAGTTCTTC. This sequence encodes CASSERSLAFHNEQFF. The genes are TRBV2 and TRBJ2-1, with D perhaps TRBD2 (6 bases). Germline V gene lookup returns CDR1 SNHLY and CDR2 FYNNEI. The V and J ends lost 2 bases and 5 bases respectively, with 16 bases between them. CDR3 length: 16 residues.

The chain is built from TRBV7-9 and TRBJ1-5, with 10 bases aligning to TRBD1. This CDR3 is built from 16 residues. Germline CDR1 is SEHNR and CDR2 is FQNEAQ (reference sequence). V gave up 5 bases and J gave up 7 bases; unmatched junction bases: 11. CDR3 in DNA: TGTGCCAGCAGCGAGGGACAGGGGCAAGGATACCAGCCCCAGCATTTT. Encoded protein: CASSEGQGQGYQPQHF.

J is TRBJ2-5 and V is TRBV19, with 7 bases fitting TRBD1. Germline trimming cut 3 bases from V and 2 bases from J; bases unmatched to any gene: 6. This CDR3 comprises 15 residues. Germline loops: CDR1 LNHDA, CDR2 SQIVND (reference sequence). The CDR3 sequence is CASSMGDRAQETQYF. The CDR3, as DNA: TGTGCCAGTAGTATGGGAGACAGGGCGCAAGAGACCCAGTACTTC.

The V and J genes are TRBV7-3 and TRBJ2-1, with D hard to call. V dropped 1 base and J dropped 10 bases, with 11 bases sitting between them. Germline-derived CDR1 and CDR2 are SGHTA and FQGTGA. This CDR3 is 13 amino acids long. The CDR3 sequence: CASSLNSNWEQFF. CDR3 bases: TGTGCCAGCAGCTTAAATTCGAATTGGGAGCAGTTCTTC. The entire variable domain, with the rest obtained from reference TRBV7-3 and TRBJ2-1, is as follows: GAGVSQTPSNKVTEKGKYVELRCDPISGHTALYWYRQSLGQGPEFLIYFQGTGAADDSGLPNDRFFAVRPEGSVSTLKIQRTERGDSAVYLCASSLNSNWEQFFGPGTRLTVL.

This sequence joins TRBV5-4 and TRBJ2-2, with TRBD1 matching over 7 bases. Unmatched junction bases numbered 6, after V lost 6 bases and J lost 1 base. CDR1 and CDR2 (germline): SGHNT, YYREEE (reference sequence). The CDR3 loop spans 15 amino acids. This chain's CDR3 is CASNEDRKNTGELFF. The CDR3 region has the DNA TGTGCCAGCAACGAGGACAGGAAGAACACCGGGGAGCTGTTTTTT.

The V call is TRBV6-5, the J call TRBJ2-2, with 8 bases aligning to TRBD2. CDR1 and CDR2 from the germline V gene are MNHEY and SVGAGI. The CDR3 has 15 amino acids. The V gene end was trimmed by 6 bases and the J gene end by 1 base; junction bases not matched to a gene: 4. The CDR3 is CASSGAGENTGELFF. CDR3 nucleotide sequence: TGTGCCAGCAGCGGAGCGGGAGAGAACACCGGGGAGCTGTTTTTT.

The V gene is TRBV7-2, the J gene TRBJ2-7; tentatively, D is TRBD1 (5 bases). Germline V gives CDR1 SGHTA, CDR2 FQGNSA. This CDR3 has 15 amino acids. V was cut by 2 bases and J by 6 bases, with 17 bases left in between. CDR3 protein: CASSLWSGFKGEQYF. CDR3 coding DNA: TGTGCCAGCAGCTTATGGTCAGGGTTTAAGGGCGAGCAGTACTTC. The full variable domain, completed using reference TRBV7-2 and TRBJ2-7, is GAGVSQSPSNKVTEKGKDVELRCDPISGHTALYWYRQSLGQGLEFLIYFQGNSAPDKSGLPSDRFSAERTGGSVSTLTIQRTQQEDSAVYLCASSLWSGFKGEQYFGPGTRLTVT.

The genes are TRBV5-4 and TRBJ2-1; D is perhaps TRBD2 (6 bases). This CDR3 has 14 residues. Trimming removed 0 bases at V and 8 bases at J, with 12 bases between. Germline CDR1 is SGHNT and CDR2 is YYREEE (reference sequence). Here the CDR3 DNA reads TGTGCCAGCAGCTTGGGGGGCGGGACCCATGAGCAGTTCTTC. Its translation is CASSLGGGTHEQFF.

The rearrangement uses TRBV4-3 and TRBJ1-2, with a possible D match to TRBD1 (6 bases). There are 22 residues in the CDR3. Germline V CDR1 and CDR2: LGHNA, YSLEER. V lost 0 bases and J lost 1, with 30 bases in between. CDR3 amino acids: CASSQDDGGRGQIPFGNYGYTF. As DNA, the CDR3 is TGCGCCAGCAGCCAAGATGACGGCGGCAGGGGACAAATCCCCTTTGGTAACTATGGCTACACCTTC.

The chain links TRBV18 to TRBJ1-5; the match to TRBD1 covers 7 bases. Trimming cost V 4 bases and J 6 bases; bases outside gene matches: 6. There are 14 residues in the CDR3. Germline assignment: CDR1 KGHSH and CDR2 LQKENI. CDR3 nucleotides: TGTGCCAGCTCACGGACAGGAAGTATTCAGCCCCAGCATTTT. Translated: CASSRTGSIQPQHF.

The V gene is TRBV6-6, the J gene TRBJ2-7; 10 bases map to TRBD2. The CDR3 is made up of 15 amino acids. The germline CDR1 and CDR2 sequences are MNHNY and SVGAGI (reference sequence). J was trimmed by 6 bases and V by 5 bases; bases with no gene match: 10. Here the CDR3 reads CASSQVASGSSEQYF. Written as DNA, the CDR3 is TGTGCCAGCAGTCAGGTGGCTAGCGGGAGTTCCGAGCAGTACTTC.

J is TRBJ2-7 and V is TRBV10-3, with 7 bases identical to TRBD2. This CDR3 comprises 13 residues. Germline assignment: CDR1 ENHRY and CDR2 SYGVKD. J lost 4 bases, V lost 6 bases, and 6 bases had no gene match. The CDR3 spells CAIRPSGRYEQYF. The CDR3 nucleotides read TGTGCCATCAGGCCTAGCGGAAGATACGAGCAGTACTTC.

CDR3 amino acids: CASSQERAGVSGELFF. In DNA form, the CDR3 reads TGCGCCAGCAGCCAAGAACGAGCGGGAGTCAGCGGGGAGCTGTTTTTT. The chain joins TRBV4-3 to TRBJ2-2; 8 nucleotides align to TRBD2. The germline gives CDR1 LGHNA, CDR2 YSLEER. This CDR3 contains 16 residues. The junction had 7 bases not matched to a gene; V was cut back by 0 bases and J by 7 bases.

This clone has only one observation. V gene TRBV7-8 combines with J gene TRBJ2-3, with 11 bases that match TRBD2. The CDR3 extends over 17 amino acids. Germline values: CDR1 SGHVS, CDR2 FQNEAQ. After removal of 5 bases from V and 1 base from J, the junction contained 8 bases not matched to a gene. This CDR3 reads CASSTGTSGARTDTQYF. CDR3 bases: TGTGCCAGCAGCACCGGGACTAGCGGAGCTCGCACAGATACGCAGTATTTT.

The genes are TRBV5-1 and TRBJ2-6; 10 bases fit TRBD1. CDR3 length equals 19 residues. Per germline, CDR1 SGHRS and CDR2 YFSETQ. V trimming: 1 base; J trimming: 4 bases; junction bases outside the gene matches: 11. CDR3 protein: CASSLMGGTGAGGANVLTF. The CDR3 DNA follows: TGCGCCAGCAGCTTGATGGGAGGGACAGGGGCAGGCGGGGCCAACGTCCTGACTTTC.

V gene TRBV28 combines with J gene TRBJ2-7; D is unresolved. Germline CDR1 and CDR2: MDHEN and SYDVKM. V shed 5 bases and J shed 4 bases, with 12 bases lying between them. CDR3 length: 13 amino acids. The CDR3 bases are TGTGCCAGCAGTGGCGGCACACCTTACGAGCAGTACTTC. Translated: CASSGGTPYEQYF.

The rearrangement links TRBV4-2 to TRBJ2-7, with a weak D call TRBD2 (5 bases). Germline CDR1 LGHNA, CDR2 YNFKEQ. The CDR3 covers 16 residues. The V gene lost 1 base and the J gene lost 7 bases, with 20 bases spanning the gap. The chain's CDR3 is CASSQVSRGKPNEQYF. CDR3 DNA sequence: TGTGCCAGCAGCCAAGTATCTCGGGGAAAACCTAATGAGCAGTACTTC.

The J gene is TRBJ2-3, the V gene TRBV11-2; D unclear. The CDR3 is made up of 12 amino acids. The germline gives CDR1 SGHAT, CDR2 FQNNGV. Between the trimmed V and J ends, which lost 4 bases and 4 bases, there was a span of 6 bases. Here the CDR3 DNA reads TGTGCCAGCAGCTCTGAGTCAGATACGCAGTATTTT. Translation: CASSSESDTQYF.

The chain's CDR3 is CASSQAAAQKETQYF. In nucleotides, the CDR3 is TGTGCCAGCAGCCAAGCCGCTGCCCAAAAAGAGACCCAGTACTTC. The chain joins TRBV4-2 to TRBJ2-5, with D unresolved. The CDR3 has 15 residues. CDR1 and CDR2 (germline): LGHNA, YNFKEQ. V gave up 1 base and J gave up 3 bases, with 12 bases separating them.